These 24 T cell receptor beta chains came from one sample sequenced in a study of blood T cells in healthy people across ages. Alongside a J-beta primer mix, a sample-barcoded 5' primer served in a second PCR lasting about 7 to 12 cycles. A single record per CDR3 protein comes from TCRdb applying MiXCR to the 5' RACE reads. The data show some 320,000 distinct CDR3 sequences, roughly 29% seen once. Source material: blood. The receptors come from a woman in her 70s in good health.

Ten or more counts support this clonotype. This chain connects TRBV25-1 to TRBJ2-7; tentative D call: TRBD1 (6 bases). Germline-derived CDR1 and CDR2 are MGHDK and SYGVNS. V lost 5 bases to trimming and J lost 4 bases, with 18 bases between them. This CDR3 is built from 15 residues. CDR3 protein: CASSTTRGRGYEQYF. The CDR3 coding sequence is TGTGCCAGCAGTACTACCAGGGGCCGTGGGTACGAGCAGTACTTC.

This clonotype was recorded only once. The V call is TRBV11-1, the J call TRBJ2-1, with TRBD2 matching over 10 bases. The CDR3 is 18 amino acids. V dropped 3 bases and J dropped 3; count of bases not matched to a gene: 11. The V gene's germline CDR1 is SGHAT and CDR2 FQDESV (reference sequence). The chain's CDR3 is CASSLYPKTSGFYNEQFF. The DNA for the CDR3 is TGTGCCAGCAGCTTGTATCCCAAGACTAGCGGGTTCTACAATGAGCAGTTCTTC.

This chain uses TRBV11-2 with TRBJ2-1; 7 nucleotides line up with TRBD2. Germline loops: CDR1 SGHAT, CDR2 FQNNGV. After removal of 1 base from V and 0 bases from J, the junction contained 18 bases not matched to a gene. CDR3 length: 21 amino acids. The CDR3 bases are TGTGCCAGCAGCTTAGTGGGGGGAGGGGCCCGGTCGGGAAGCTCCTACAATGAGCAGTTCTTC. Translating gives CASSLVGGGARSGSSYNEQFF.

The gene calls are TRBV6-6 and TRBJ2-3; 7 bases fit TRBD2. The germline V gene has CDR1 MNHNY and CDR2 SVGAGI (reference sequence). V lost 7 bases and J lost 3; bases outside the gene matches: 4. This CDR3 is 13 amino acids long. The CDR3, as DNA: TGTGCCAGCACCCCAGCGGGGACAGATACGCAGTATTTT. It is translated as CASTPAGTDTQYF.

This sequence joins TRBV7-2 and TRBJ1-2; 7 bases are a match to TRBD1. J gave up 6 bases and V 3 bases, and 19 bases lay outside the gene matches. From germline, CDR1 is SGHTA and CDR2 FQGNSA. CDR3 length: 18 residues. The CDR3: CASSLSRSSLQGTDGYTF. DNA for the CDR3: TGTGCCAGCAGCTTGTCCCGGTCTTCCTTACAGGGGACCGATGGCTACACCTTC.

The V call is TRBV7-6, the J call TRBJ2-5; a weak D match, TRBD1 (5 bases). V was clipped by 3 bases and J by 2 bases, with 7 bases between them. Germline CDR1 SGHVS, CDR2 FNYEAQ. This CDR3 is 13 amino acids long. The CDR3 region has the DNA TGTGCCAGCAGCTTGACAGTTCAAGAGACCCAGTACTTC. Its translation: CASSLTVQETQYF.

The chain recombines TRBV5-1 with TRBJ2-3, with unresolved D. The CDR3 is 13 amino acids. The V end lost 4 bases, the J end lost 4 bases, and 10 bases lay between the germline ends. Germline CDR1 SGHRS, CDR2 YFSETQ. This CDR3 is CASSPERSDTQYF. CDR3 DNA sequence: TGCGCCAGCAGCCCCGAGAGATCAGATACGCAGTATTTT.

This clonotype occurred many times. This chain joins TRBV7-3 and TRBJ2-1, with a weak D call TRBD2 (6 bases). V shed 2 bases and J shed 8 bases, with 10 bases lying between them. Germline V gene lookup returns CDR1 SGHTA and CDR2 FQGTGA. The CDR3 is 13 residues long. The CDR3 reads CASSLGTLDEQFF. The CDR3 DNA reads TGTGCCAGCAGCTTAGGGACTCTCGATGAGCAGTTCTTC.

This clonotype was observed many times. DNA of the CDR3: TGTGCCAGCAGCTTAGGCGGGAGGGTATTTGAGCAGTTCTTC. Amino acid sequence: CASSLGGRVFEQFF. V gene TRBV7-2 combines with J gene TRBJ2-1; 9 bases are shared with TRBD2. Germline trimming cut 1 base from V and 9 bases from J; bases unmatched to any gene: 4. The CDR3 runs 14 residues. Germline V gene sequence: CDR1 SGHTA, CDR2 FQGNSA.

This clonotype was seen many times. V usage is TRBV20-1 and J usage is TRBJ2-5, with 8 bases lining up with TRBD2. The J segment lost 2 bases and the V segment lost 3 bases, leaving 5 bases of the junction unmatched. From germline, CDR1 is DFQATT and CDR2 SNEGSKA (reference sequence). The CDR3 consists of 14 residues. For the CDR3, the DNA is TGCAGTGCTAGTCTCAGCGGGAGACAAGAGACCCAGTACTTC. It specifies CSASLSGRQETQYF.

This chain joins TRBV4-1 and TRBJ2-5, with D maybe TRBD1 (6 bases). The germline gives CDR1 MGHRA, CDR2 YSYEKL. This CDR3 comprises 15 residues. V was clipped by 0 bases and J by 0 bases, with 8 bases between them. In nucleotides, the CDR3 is TGCGCCAGCAGCCAAGACGGGACACACCAAGAGACCCAGTACTTC. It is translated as CASSQDGTHQETQYF.

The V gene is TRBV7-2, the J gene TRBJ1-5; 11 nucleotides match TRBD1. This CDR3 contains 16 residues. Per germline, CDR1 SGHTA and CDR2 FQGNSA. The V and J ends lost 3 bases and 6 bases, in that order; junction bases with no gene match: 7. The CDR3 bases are TGTGCCAGCAGCTTGGGACGCGGGACAGGGGGTCAGCCCCAGCATTTT. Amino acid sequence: CASSLGRGTGGQPQHF. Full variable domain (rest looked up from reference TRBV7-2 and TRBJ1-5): GAGVSQSPSNKVTEKGKDVELRCDPISGHTALYWYRQSLGQGLEFLIYFQGNSAPDKSGLPSDRFSAERTGGSVSTLTIQRTQQEDSAVYLCASSLGRGTGGQPQHFGDGTRLSIL.

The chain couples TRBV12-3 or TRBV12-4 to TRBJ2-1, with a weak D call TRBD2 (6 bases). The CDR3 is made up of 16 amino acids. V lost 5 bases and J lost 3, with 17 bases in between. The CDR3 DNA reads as TGTGCCAGCAGTGAACTAGCACCTAGGTTCTACAATGAGCAGTTCTTC. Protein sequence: CASSELAPRFYNEQFF.

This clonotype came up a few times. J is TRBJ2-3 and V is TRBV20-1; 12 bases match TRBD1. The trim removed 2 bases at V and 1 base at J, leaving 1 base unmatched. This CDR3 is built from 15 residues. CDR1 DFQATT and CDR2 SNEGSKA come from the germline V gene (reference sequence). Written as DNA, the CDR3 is TGCAGTGCTAGATGGGACAGGGGGCGCACAGATACGCAGTATTTT. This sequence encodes CSARWDRGRTDTQYF.

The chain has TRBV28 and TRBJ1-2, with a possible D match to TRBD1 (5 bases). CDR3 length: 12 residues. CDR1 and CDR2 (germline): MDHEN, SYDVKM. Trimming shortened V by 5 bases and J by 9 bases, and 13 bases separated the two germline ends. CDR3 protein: CASSILGERYTF. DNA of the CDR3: TGTGCCAGCAGTATCTTAGGGGAGCGCTACACCTTC.

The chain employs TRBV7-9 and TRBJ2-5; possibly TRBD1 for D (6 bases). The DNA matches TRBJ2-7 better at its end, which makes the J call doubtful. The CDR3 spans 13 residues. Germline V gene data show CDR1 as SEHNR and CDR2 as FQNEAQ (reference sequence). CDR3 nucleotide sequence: TGTGCCAGCAGCTGGGACAACACCTACGAGCAGTACTTC. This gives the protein CASSWDNTYEQYF.

The CDR3 spells CAISESQGGRDEQYF. In DNA, the CDR3 is TGTGCCATCAGTGAGTCGCAGGGCGGGAGGGATGAGCAGTACTTC. The V and J genes are TRBV10-3 and TRBJ2-7; 9 bases align to TRBD2. There are 15 residues in the CDR3. Unmatched junction bases numbered 7, after V lost 0 bases and J lost 7 bases. Germline V gene sequence: CDR1 ENHRY, CDR2 SYGVKD.

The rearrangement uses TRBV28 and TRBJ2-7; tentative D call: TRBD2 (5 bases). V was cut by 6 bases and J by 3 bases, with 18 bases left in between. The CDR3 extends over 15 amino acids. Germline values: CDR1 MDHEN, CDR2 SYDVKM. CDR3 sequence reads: CASSLARLGHYEQYF. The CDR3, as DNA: TGTGCCAGCAGCTTAGCGAGACTGGGCCACTACGAGCAGTACTTC.

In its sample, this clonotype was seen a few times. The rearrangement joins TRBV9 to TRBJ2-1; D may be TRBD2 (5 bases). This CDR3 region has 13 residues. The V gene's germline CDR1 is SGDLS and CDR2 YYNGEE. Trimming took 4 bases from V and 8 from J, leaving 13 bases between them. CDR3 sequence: CASSPPHSDEQFF. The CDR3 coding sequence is TGTGCCAGCAGCCCGCCACATAGCGATGAGCAGTTCTTC.

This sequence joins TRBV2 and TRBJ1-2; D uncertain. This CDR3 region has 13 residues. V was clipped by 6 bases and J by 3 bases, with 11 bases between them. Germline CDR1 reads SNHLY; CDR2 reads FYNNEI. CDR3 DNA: TGTGCCAGCAGGGAGACGGACCACTATGGCTACACCTTC. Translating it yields CASRETDHYGYTF.

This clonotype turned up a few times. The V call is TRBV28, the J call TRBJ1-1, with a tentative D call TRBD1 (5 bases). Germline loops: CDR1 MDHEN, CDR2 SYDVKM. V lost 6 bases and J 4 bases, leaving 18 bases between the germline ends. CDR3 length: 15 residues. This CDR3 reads CASRPRDGVVTEAFF. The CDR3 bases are TGTGCCAGCAGACCCCGGGACGGGGTTGTCACTGAAGCTTTCTTT.

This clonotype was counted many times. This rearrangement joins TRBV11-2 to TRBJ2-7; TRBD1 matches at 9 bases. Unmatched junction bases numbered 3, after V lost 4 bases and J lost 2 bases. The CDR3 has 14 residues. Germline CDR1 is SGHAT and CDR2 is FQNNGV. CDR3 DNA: TGTGCCAGCAGCTCGGACAGGGGAGCCTACGAGCAGTACTTC. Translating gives CASSSDRGAYEQYF.

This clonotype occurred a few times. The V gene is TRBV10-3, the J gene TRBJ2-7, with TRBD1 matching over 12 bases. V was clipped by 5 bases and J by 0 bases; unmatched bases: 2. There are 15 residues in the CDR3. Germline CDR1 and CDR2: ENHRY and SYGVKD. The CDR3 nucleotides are TGTGCCATCAGTCCGGGACAGGGGGCCTCCTACGAGCAGTACTTC. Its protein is CAISPGQGASYEQYF.

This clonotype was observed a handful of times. The CDR3 coding sequence is TGTGCCAGCAGCACCCGGGGTGCCGAGACTAGCGGGAGATACAATGAGCAGTTCTTC. Translated: CASSTRGAETSGRYNEQFF. The chain couples TRBV7-2 to TRBJ2-5; 12 positions agree with TRBD2. The J call may be incorrect, as the DNA end agrees better with TRBJ2-1. The length of the CDR3 is 19 residues. Germline-derived CDR1 and CDR2 are SGHTA and FQGNSA.